Listed here is a single T cell receptor beta chain. Its antigen remains unidentified. These data are taken from a study of shared clonotypes between healthy human individuals. Overall study results and limits: Clonotype sharing among donors likely depends on sequencing depth.

Sequencing was performed with immunoSEQ multiplex PCR; in TCRdb, only in-frame clones are kept and a portion is missing. This table has millions of clones, roughly 94% appearing once. The CDR3 covers 17 residues. V dropped 0 bases and J dropped 2 bases, with 14 bases sitting between them. CDR1 is SGHNT, CDR2 YYREEE, per germline (reference sequence). The chain combines TRBV5-4 with TRBJ2-2; D is unresolved. The sequence was collected from a man aged 18 to 30 in good health. Sequencing used naive CD4+ T cells sorted from blood. Subset defined: CD45RA+ positively selected. The CDR3 here is CASSLESVATNTGELFF. DNA for the CDR3: TGTGCCAGCAGCTTGGAGTCGGTAGCTACCAACACCGGGGAGCTGTTTTTT.